The sequence of this T cell receptor (beta chain) was determined in a study of OX40 agonist ivuxolimab in advanced cancers. Study at large: Past anti-PD-1, anti-PD-L1 or anti-CTLA-4 therapy was accepted, and 40% had received some.

Germline loops: CDR1 KGHSH, CDR2 LQKENI. This CDR3 contains 16 residues. V was cut by 3 bases and J by 0 bases, with 12 bases left in between. The method was immunoSEQ multiplex PCR; TCRdb's version includes in-frame clones alone and lacks a portion of them. The sample lists 77,000 or so clones; 92% were seen once. The V call is TRBV18, the J call TRBJ2-1; D is perhaps TRBD1 or TRBD2 (5 bases each). The clonotype was recovered from an adult with an advanced solid tumor such as melanoma, head and neck, liver or kidney cancer. The specimen was CD4+ or CD8+ T cells sorted from blood, collected in a trial of the OX40 agonist ivuxolimab. Written as DNA, the CDR3 is TGTGCCAGCTCACCTTACGGGGCGAACTCCTACAATGAGCAGTTCTTC. Protein product: CASSPYGANSYNEQFF. The whole variable domain, filled in from reference TRBV18 and TRBJ2-1, reads NAGVMQNPRHLVRRRGQEARLRCSPMKGHSHVYWYRQLPEEGLKFMVYLQKENIIDESGMPKERFSAEFPKEGPSILRIQQVVRGDSAAYFCASSPYGANSYNEQFFGPGTRLTVL.